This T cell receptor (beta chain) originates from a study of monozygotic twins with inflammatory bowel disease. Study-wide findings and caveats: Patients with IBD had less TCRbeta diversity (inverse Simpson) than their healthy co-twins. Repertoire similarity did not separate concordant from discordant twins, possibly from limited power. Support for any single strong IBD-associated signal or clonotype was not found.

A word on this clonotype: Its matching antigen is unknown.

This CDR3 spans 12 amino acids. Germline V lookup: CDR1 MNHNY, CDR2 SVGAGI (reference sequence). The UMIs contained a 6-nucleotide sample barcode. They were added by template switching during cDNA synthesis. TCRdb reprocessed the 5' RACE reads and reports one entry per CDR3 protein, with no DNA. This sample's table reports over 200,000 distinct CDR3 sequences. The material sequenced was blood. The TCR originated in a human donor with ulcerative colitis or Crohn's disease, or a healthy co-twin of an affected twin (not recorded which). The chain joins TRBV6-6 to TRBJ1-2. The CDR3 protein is CASTGLRDGYTF.